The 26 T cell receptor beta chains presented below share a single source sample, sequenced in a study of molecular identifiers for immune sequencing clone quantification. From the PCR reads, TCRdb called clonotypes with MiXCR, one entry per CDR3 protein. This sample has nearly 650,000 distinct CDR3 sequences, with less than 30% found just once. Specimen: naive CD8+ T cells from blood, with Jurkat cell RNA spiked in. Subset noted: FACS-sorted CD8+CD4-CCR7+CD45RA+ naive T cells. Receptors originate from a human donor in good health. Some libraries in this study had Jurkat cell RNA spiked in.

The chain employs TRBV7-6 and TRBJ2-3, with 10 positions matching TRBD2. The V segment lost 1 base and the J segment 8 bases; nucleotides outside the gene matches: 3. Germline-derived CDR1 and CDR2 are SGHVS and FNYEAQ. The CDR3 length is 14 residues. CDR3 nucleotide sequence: TGTGCCAGCAGCTTAGGGACTAGCGGAGTTACGCAGTATTTT. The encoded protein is CASSLGTSGVTQYF.

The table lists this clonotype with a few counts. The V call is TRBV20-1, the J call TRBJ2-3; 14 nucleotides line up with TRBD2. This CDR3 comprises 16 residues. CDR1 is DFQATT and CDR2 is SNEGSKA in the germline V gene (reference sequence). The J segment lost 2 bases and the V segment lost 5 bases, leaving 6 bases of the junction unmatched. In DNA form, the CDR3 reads TGCAGTGCTGGACTAGCGGGGGGCTTCGACACAGATACGCAGTATTTT. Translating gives CSAGLAGGFDTDTQYF.

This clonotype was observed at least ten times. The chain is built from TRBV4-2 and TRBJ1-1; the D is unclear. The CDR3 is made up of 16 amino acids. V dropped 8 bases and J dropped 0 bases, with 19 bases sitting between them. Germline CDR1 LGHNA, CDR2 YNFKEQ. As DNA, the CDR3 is TGTGCCAGCGAAAACCTACCGTGGAGAATGAACACTGAAGCTTTCTTT. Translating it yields CASENLPWRMNTEAFF.

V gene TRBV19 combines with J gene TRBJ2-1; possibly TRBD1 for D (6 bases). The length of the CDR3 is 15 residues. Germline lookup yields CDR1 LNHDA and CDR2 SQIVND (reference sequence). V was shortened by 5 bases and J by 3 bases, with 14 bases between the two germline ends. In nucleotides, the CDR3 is TGTGCCAGTAGTCCCACAGGGACCCTCTACAATGAGCAGTTCTTC. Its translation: CASSPTGTLYNEQFF.

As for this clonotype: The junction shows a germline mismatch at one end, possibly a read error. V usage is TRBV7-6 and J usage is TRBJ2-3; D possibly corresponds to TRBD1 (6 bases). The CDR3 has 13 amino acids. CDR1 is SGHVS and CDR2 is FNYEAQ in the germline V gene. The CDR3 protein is CASSLFSTGTQYF. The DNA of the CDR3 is TGTGCCAGCAGCTTATTCTCGACAGGTACGCAGTATTTT. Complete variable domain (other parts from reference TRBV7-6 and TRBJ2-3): GAGVSQSPRYKVTKRGQDVALRCDPISGHVSLYWYRQALGQGPEFLTYFNYEAQQDKSGLPNDRFSAERPEGSISTLTIQRTEQRDSAMYRCASSLFSTGTQYFGPGTRLTVL.

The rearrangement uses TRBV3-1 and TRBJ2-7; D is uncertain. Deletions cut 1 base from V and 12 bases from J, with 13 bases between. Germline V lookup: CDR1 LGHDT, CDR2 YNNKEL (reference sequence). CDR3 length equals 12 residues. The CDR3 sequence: CASSQGTDPGYF. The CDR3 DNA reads TGTGCCAGCAGCCAAGGGACGGACCCTGGGTACTTC.

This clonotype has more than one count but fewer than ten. The CDR3 reads CASSFSKGQGHYEQYF. The DNA for the CDR3 is TGCGCCAGCAGCTTTTCTAAGGGACAGGGTCACTACGAGCAGTACTTC. The gene calls are TRBV5-1 and TRBJ2-7, with 9 bases matching TRBD1. The J segment lost 3 bases and the V segment lost 2 bases, leaving 9 bases of the junction unmatched. Germline V gene lookup returns CDR1 SGHRS and CDR2 YFSETQ. There are 16 residues in the CDR3.

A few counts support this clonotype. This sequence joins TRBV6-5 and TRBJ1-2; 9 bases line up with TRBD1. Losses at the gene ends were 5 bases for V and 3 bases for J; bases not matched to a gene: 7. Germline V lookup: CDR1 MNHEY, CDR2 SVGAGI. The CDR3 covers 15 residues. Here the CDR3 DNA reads TGTGCCAGCAGTCCCACAGGGGGCCCGTACTATGGCTACACCTTC. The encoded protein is CASSPTGGPYYGYTF.

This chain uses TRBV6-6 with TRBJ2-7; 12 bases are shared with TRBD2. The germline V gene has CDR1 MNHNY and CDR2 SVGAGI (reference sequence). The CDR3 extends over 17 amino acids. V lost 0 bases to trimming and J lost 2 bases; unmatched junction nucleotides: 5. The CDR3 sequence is CASSYSRLAGETYEQYF. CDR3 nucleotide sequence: TGTGCCAGCAGTTACTCCCGACTAGCGGGGGAAACCTACGAGCAGTACTTC.

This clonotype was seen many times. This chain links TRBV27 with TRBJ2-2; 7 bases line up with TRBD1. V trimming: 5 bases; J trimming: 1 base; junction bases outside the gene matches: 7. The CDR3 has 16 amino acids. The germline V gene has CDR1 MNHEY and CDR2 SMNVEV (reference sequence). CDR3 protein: CASSPGRGMNTGELFF. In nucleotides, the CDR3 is TGTGCCAGCAGTCCAGGCAGGGGGATGAACACCGGGGAGCTGTTTTTT.

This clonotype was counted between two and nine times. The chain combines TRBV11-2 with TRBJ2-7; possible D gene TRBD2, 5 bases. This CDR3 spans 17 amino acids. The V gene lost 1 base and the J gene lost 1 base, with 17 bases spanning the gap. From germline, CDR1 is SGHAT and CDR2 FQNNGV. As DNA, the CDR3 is TGTGCCAGCAGCTTAGTGTCTAGCAGAATGGTGTCCTACGAGCAGTACTTC. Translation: CASSLVSSRMVSYEQYF.

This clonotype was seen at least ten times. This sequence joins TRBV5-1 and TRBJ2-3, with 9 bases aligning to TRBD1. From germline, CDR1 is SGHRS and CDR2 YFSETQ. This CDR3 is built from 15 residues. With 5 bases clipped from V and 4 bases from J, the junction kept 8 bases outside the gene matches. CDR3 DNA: TGCGCCAGCAGGAAAACAGGGGGCGCGGCAGATACGCAGTATTTT. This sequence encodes CASRKTGGAADTQYF.

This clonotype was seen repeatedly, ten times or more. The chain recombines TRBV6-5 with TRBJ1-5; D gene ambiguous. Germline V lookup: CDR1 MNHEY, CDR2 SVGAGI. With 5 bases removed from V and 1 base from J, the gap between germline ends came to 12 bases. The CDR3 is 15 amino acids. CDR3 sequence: CASSQFRESNQPQHF. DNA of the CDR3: TGTGCCAGCAGTCAATTTAGGGAAAGCAATCAGCCCCAGCATTTT.

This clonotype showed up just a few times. CDR3 DNA: TGTGCCAGCAGCCCCGGACGGGTTGGTGGCTACACCTTC. This gives the protein CASSPGRVGGYTF. The chain has TRBV7-6 and TRBJ1-2; D is uncertain. V shed 5 bases and J shed 7 bases, with 14 bases lying between them. The CDR3 is made up of 13 amino acids. From germline, CDR1 is SGHVS and CDR2 FNYEAQ.

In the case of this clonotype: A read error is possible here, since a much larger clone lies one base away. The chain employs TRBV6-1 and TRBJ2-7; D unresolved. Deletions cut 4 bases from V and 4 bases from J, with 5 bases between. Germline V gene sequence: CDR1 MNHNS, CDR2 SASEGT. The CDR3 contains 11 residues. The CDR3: CASSGRYEQYF. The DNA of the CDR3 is TGTGCCAGCAGTGGAAGGTACGAGCAGTACTTC.

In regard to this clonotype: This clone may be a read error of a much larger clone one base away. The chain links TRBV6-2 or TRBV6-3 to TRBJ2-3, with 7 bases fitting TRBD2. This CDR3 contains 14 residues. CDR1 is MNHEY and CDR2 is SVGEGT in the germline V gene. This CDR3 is CASTGTTNTDAQYF. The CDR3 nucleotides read TGTGCCAGCACCGGGACTACGAACACAGATGCGCAGTATTTT.

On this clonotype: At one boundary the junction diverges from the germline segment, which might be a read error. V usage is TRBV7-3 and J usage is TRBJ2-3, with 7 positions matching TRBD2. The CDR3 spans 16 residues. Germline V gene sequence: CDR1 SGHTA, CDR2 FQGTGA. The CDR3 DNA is TGTGCCAGCAGCCACGGACTAGGCTCCCCTTCAGATGCGCAGTATTTT. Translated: CASSHGLGSPSDAQYF.

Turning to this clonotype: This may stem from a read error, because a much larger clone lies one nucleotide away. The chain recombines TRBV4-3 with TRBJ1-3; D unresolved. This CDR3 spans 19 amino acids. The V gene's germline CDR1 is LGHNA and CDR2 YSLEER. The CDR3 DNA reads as TGCGCCAGCGGCCAAGGCGACGGGATCTACCCCCTTTCTGGAAACACCATATATTTT. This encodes CASGQGDGIYPLSGNTIYF.

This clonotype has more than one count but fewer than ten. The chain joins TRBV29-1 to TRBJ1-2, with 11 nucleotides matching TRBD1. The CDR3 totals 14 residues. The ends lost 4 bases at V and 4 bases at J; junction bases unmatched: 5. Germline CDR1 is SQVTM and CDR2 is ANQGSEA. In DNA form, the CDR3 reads TGCAGCGTTGGGGGACAGGGGGATGTCTATGGCTACACCTTC. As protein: CSVGGQGDVYGYTF.

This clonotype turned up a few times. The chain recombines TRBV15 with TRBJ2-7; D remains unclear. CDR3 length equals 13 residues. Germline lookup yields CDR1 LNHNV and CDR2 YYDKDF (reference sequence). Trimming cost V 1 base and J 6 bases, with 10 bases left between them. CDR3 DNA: TGTGCCACCAGCAGAGGCGCCCTGGGCGAGCAGTACTTC. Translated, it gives CATSRGALGEQYF.

CDR3 amino acids: CASSPRLGTKNQETQYF. CDR3 nucleotide sequence: TGTGCCAGCAGCCCACGACTCGGGACTAAAAACCAAGAGACCCAGTACTTC. The J gene is TRBJ2-5, the V gene TRBV7-9; 7 bases agree with TRBD2. V was pared by 5 bases and J by 0 bases, with 12 bases of the junction left unmatched. Germline V lookup: CDR1 SEHNR, CDR2 FQNEAQ (reference sequence). This CDR3 is built from 17 residues.

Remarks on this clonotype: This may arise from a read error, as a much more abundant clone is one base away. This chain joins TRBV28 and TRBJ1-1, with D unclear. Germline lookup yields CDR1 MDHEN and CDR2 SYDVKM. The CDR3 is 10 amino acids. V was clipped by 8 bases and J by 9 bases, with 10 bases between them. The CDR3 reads CASVGNKAFF. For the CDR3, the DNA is TGTGCCAGCGTGGGAAATAAAGCTTTCTTT.

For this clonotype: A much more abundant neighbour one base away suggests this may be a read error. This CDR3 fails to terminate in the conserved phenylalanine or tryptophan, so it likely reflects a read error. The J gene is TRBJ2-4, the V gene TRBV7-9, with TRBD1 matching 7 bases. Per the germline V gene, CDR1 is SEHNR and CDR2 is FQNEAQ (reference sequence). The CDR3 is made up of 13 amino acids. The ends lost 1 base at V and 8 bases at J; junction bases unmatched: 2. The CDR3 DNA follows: TGTGCCAGCAGCTTAGTTCAGGGGGACATTCAGTACTAC. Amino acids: CASSLVQGDIQYY.

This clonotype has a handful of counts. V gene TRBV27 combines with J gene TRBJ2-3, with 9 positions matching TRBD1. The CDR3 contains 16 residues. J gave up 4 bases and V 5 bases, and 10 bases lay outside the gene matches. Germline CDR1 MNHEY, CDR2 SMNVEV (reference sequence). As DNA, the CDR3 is TGTGCCAGCAGTCTCGCCGGGACAGGGTACTCAGATACGCAGTATTTT. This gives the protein CASSLAGTGYSDTQYF.

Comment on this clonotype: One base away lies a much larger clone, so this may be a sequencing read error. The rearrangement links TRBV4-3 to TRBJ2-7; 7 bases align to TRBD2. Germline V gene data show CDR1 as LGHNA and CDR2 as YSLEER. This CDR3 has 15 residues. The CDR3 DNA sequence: TGCGCCGGCAGCCTGGACCCCGGACTAGGCTACGAGCAGTACTTC. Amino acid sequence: CAGSLDPGLGYEQYF.

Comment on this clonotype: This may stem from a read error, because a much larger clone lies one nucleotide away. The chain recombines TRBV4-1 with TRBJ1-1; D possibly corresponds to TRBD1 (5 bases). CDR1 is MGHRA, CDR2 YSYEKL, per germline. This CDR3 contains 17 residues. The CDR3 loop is CASGQDGAGWRNTEAFF. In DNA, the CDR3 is TGCGCCAGCGGCCAAGATGGGGCAGGGTGGAGGAACACTGAAGCTTTCTTT.